A selection of T cell receptor beta chains follows, all from one sample in a study of T cells in narcolepsy. Profiling relied on immunoSEQ multiplex PCR, and the TCRdb table lists in-frame clones only, not all of them. This sample has about 37,000 clones, with approximately 80% found just once. The sequenced material came from memory (CD45RA-) CD4+ T cells from blood. These receptor sequences come from a human donor in good health. CDR3s include the opening cysteine and the closing phenylalanine or tryptophan. D genes are given only for firm matches. Clone size is shown for a subset of rows, as once, few, many or a class of expanded clone.

d_gene | abundance | j_gene | v_gene | CDR3aa | CDR3nt
- | few | TRBJ1-1 | TRBV19 | CASSRDQGFPNTEAFF | TGTGCGAGTTCACGCGACCAGGGTTTCCCGAACACTGAAGCTTTCTTT
- | - | TRBJ2-3 | TRBV7-2 | CASSVTLFGTQYF | TGTGCCAGCAGCGTAACCCTTTTCGGTACGCAGTATTTT
TRBD2 | - | TRBJ2-4 | TRBV7-2 | CASSHEIVSGEKNIQYF | TGTGCCAGCAGCCATGAGATCGTTAGCGGGGAGAAAAACATTCAGTACTTC
TRBD1 | - | TRBJ1-2 | TRBV14 | CASSRAAGQGIVYTF | TGTGCCAGCAGCCGCGCGGCGGGACAGGGTATAGTCTACACCTTC
- | - | TRBJ2-3 | TRBV7-2 | CASSSGLASTDTQYF | TGTGCCAGCAGCTCGGGACTTGCTAGCACAGATACGCAGTATTTT
- | - | TRBJ1-2 | TRBV25-1 | CASSPRGENYGYTF | TGTGCCAGCAGTCCACGGGGCGAGAACTATGGCTACACCTTC
TRBD2 | - | TRBJ2-1 | TRBV2 | CASSGLAGTSYNEQFF | TGTGCCAGCAGTGGACTAGCGGGGACTTCCTACAATGAGCAGTTCTTC
- | - | TRBJ1-4 | TRBV4-1 | CASSQEAATTNEKLFF | TGCGCCAGCAGCCAAGAAGCCGCTACAACTAATGAAAAACTGTTTTTT
- | - | TRBJ1-5 | TRBV2 | CASTTDYGNQPQHF | TGTGCCAGCACGACGGACTATGGGAATCAGCCCCAGCATTTT
TRBD1 | - | TRBJ2-7 | TRBV7-9 | CASSLGTLTGSDEQYF | TGTGCCAGCAGCTTAGGCACCTTGACAGGGAGCGACGAGCAGTACTTC
- | - | TRBJ2-3 | TRBV9 | CASSVGGVYTDTQYF | TGTGCCAGCAGCGTAGGGGGGGTGTACACAGATACGCAGTATTTT
TRBD2 | - | TRBJ2-3 | TRBV7-2 | CASCRTGTNTDTQYF | TGTGCCAGCTGCCGAACCGGGACTAACACAGATACGCAGTATTTT
- | few | TRBJ2-1 | TRBV7-3 | CASSSGLYNEQFF | TGTGCCAGCAGCTCCGGACTATACAATGAGCAGTTCTTC
- | few | TRBJ2-7 | TRBV2 | CASTAGSYEQYF | TGTGCCAGCACGGCCGGCTCCTACGAGCAGTACTTC
TRBD2 | - | TRBJ2-5 | TRBV18 | CASSPKPGTSGEETQYF | TGTGCCAGCTCACCAAAACCGGGGACTAGCGGCGAAGAGACCCAGTACTTC
TRBD2 | once | TRBJ2-1 | TRBV5-6 | CASSRLAGYNEQFF | TGTGCCAGCAGCCGACTAGCGGGATACAATGAGCAGTTCTTC
- | once | TRBJ2-3 | TRBV2 | CATSMITDTQYF | TGTGCCACTTCGATGATTACAGATACGCAGTATTTT
- | - | TRBJ2-3 | TRBV2 | CASSVSAQSTDTQYF | TGTGCCAGCAGTGTCAGCGCTCAGAGCACAGATACGCAGTATTTT
TRBD2 | - | TRBJ2-1 | TRBV27 | CASSSQPGLAGYEQFF | TGTGCCAGCAGTTCCCAACCGGGACTAGCGGGGTATGAGCAGTTCTTC
TRBD1 | - | TRBJ2-7 | TRBV5-6 | CASSFRTGKGYEQYF | TGTGCCAGCAGTTTCAGGACAGGGAAGGGCTACGAGCAGTACTTC
- | - | TRBJ1-1 | TRBV18 | CASSQQATNTEAFF | TGTGCCAGCTCACAACAGGCTACCAACACTGAAGCTTTCTTT
TRBD1 | - | TRBJ1-2 | TRBV11-2 | CASTPTGHRENYGYTF | TGTGCCAGCACCCCGACAGGGCACCGGGAAAACTATGGCTACACCTTC
TRBD2 | - | TRBJ2-4 | TRBV7-2 | CASSSGGAKNIQYF | TGTGCCAGCAGCTCGGGGGGAGCCAAAAACATTCAGTACTTC
TRBD2 | - | TRBJ2-3 | TRBV10-3 | CAISVAGGSTDTQYF | TGTGCCATCAGTGTTGCGGGAGGGAGCACAGATACGCAGTATTTT
- | - | TRBJ2-3 | TRBV20-1 | CSASSTDTQYF | TGCAGTGCTTCGAGCACAGATACGCAGTATTTT
TRBD2 | - | TRBJ2-2 | TRBV11-2 | CASSLAGGPSTGELFF | TGTGCCAGCAGCCTAGCGGGGGGGCCATCCACCGGGGAGCTGTTTTTT
TRBD1 | - | TRBJ1-5 | TRBV6-5 | CASSAGTGGRQPQHF | TGTGCCAGCAGTGCCGGGACAGGGGGCCGTCAGCCCCAGCATTTT
TRBD1 | - | TRBJ1-5 | TRBV6-6 | CASSEGQVMGQPQHF | TGTGCCAGCAGTGAGGGACAGGTTATGGGTCAGCCCCAGCATTTT
- | - | TRBJ1-1 | TRBV18 | CASSLRDTEAFF | TGTGCCAGCTCACTCCGGGACACTGAAGCTTTCTTT
- | - | TRBJ1-1 | TRBV6-5 | CASSRMGGKYTEAFF | TGTGCCAGCAGCCGCATGGGGGGGAAGTACACTGAAGCTTTCTTT
- | - | TRBJ1-1 | TRBV28 | CASRLPGANTEAFF | TGTGCCAGCAGACTCCCCGGGGCCAACACTGAAGCTTTCTTT
- | few | TRBJ1-1 | TRBV5-6 | CASSLGVFMNTEAFF | TGTGCCAGCAGCTTGGGTGTATTTATGAACACTGAAGCTTTCTTT
TRBD2 | - | TRBJ2-3 | TRBV27 | CASSLSGWTSGGFADTQYF | TGTGCCAGCAGTTTATCGGGGTGGACTAGCGGGGGGTTCGCAGATACGCAGTATTTT
- | - | TRBJ1-1 | TRBV10-3 | CAISANRNTEAFF | TGTGCCATCAGTGCAAACAGGAACACTGAAGCTTTCTTT
TRBD1 | - | TRBJ1-2 | TRBV6-5 | CASSYSGQGGSF | TGTGCCAGCAGTTACTCCGGACAGGGAGGCTCCTTC
- | - | TRBJ2-2 | TRBV5-4 | CASSLQGGNTGELFF | TGTGCCAGCAGCTTGCAGGGGGGTAACACCGGGGAGCTGTTTTTT
TRBD2 | - | TRBJ2-1 | TRBV4-3 | CASSQEGGRDLRNEQFF | TGCGCCAGCAGCCAAGAGGGCGGGAGGGACTTGCGAAATGAGCAGTTCTTC
- | - | TRBJ2-3 | TRBV2 | CASSGGTRADTQYF | TGTGCCAGCAGTGGGGGAACTAGAGCAGATACGCAGTATTTT
- | - | TRBJ1-3 | TRBV18 | CASSPASRGSLSGNTIYF | TGTGCCAGCTCACCGGCCTCGAGGGGAAGCCTCTCTGGAAACACCATATATTTT
- | - | TRBJ1-1 | TRBV21-1 | CASSLPQGVNTEAFF | TGTGCCAGCAGCCTTCCCCAGGGGGTAAACACTGAAGCTTTCTTT
- | - | TRBJ2-2 | TRBV7-3 | CASSSRTAAGELFF | TGTGCCAGCAGCTCCCGGACAGCCGCCGGGGAGCTGTTTTTT
TRBD1 | - | TRBJ1-1 | TRBV10-2 | CASRTGVETAFF | TGCGCCAGCCGGACAGGGGTGGAAACAGCTTTCTTT
- | - | TRBJ1-3 | TRBV6-5 | CAAQQGSAGNTIYF | TGTGCCGCCCAACAGGGAAGTGCTGGAAACACCATATATTTT
- | - | TRBJ2-2 | TRBV7-7 | CASSSQDGGELFF | TGTGCCAGCAGCTCGCAGGATGGCGGGGAGCTGTTTTTT
- | - | TRBJ2-3 | TRBV6-5 | CASSYRETDTQYF | TGTGCCAGCAGTTACAGGGAAACAGATACGCAGTATTTT
- | few | TRBJ2-1 | TRBV10-3 | CAISPQGSSSYNEQFF | TGTGCCATCAGTCCACAGGGTTCTAGCTCCTACAATGAGCAGTTCTTC
TRBD1 | - | TRBJ1-2 | TRBV4-3 | CASSQDPRGLYGYTF | TGCGCCAGCAGCCAAGATCCCAGGGGGCTCTATGGCTACACCTTC
- | - | TRBJ2-7 | TRBV5-4 | CASSLVGGTYEQYF | TGTGCCAGCAGCTTGGTGGGGGGAACCTACGAGCAGTACTTC
- | - | TRBJ1-4 | TRBV28 | CASSPDGVNEKLFF | TGTGCCAGCAGCCCTGATGGGGTTAATGAAAAACTGTTTTTT
TRBD1 | - | TRBJ1-3 | TRBV5-1 | CASSLSPGTGNTIYF | TGCGCCAGCAGCTTGTCCCCCGGGACAGGGAACACCATATATTTT